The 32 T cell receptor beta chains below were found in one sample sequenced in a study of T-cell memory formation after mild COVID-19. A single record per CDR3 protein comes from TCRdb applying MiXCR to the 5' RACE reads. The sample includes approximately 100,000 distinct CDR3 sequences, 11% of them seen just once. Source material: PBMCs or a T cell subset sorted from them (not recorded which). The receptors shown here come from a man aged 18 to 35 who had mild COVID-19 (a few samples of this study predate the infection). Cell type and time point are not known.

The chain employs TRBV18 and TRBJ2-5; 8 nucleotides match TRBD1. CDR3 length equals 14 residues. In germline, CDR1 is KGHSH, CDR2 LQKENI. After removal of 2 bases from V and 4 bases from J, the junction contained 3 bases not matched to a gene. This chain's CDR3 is CASSPVGTGETQYF. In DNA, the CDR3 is TGTGCCAGCTCACCAGTGGGGACAGGAGAGACCCAGTACTTC. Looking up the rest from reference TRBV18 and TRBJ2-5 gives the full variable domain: NAGVMQNPRHLVRRRGQEARLRCSPMKGHSHVYWYRQLPEEGLKFMVYLQKENIIDESGMPKERFSAEFPKEGPSILRIQQVVRGDSAAYFCASSPVGTGETQYFGPGTRLLVL.

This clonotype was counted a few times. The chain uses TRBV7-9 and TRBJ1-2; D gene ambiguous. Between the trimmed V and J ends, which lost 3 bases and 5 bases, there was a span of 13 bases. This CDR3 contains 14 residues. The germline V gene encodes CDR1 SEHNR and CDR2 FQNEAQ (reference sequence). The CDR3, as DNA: TGTGCCAGCAGCTTCGCACAGAGCTCTTATGGCTACACCTTC. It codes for CASSFAQSSYGYTF.

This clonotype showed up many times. In nucleotides, the CDR3 is TGTGCCAGCAGTCACCAGGGGCAGGACACCGGGGAGCTGTTTTTT. It codes for CASSHQGQDTGELFF. The J gene is TRBJ2-2, the V gene TRBV4-2; the D gene is possibly TRBD1 (6 bases). V was clipped by 6 bases and J by 3 bases, with 14 bases between them. From germline, CDR1 is LGHNA and CDR2 YNFKEQ. The CDR3 spans 15 residues.

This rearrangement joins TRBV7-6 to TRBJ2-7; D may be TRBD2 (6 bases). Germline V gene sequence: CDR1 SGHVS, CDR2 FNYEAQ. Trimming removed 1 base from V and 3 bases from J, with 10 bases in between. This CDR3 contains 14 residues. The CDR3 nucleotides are TGTGCCAGCAGCTTAGGGGGGGAGGACTACGAGCAGTACTTC. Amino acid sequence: CASSLGGEDYEQYF.

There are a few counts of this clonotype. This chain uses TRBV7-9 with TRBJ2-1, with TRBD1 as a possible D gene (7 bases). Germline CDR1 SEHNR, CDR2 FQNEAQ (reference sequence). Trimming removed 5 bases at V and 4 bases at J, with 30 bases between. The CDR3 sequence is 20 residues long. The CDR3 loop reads CASSPRLSGGLPVAYNEQFF. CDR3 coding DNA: TGTGCCAGCAGCCCCAGATTGTCAGGGGGGCTCCCTGTTGCTTACAATGAGCAGTTCTTC.

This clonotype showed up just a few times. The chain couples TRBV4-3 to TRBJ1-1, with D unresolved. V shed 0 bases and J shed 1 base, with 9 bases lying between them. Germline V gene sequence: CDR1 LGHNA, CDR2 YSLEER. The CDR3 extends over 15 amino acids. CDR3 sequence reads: CASSQEASRNTEAFF. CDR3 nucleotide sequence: TGCGCCAGCAGCCAAGAAGCCTCGAGGAACACTGAAGCTTTCTTT.

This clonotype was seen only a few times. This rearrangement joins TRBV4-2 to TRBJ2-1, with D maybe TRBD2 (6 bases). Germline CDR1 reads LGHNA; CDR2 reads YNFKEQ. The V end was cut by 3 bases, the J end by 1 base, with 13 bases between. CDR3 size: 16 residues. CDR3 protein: CASSQDIGGSYNEQFF. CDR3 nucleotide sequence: TGTGCCAGCAGCCAGGATATCGGGGGTTCCTACAATGAGCAGTTCTTC.

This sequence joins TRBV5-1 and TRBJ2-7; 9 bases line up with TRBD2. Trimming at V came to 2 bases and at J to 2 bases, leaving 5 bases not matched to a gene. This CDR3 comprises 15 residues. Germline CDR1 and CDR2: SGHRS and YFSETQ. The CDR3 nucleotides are TGCGCCAGCAGCTTCGGACTAGCGAGCACCTACGAGCAGTACTTC. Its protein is CASSFGLASTYEQYF. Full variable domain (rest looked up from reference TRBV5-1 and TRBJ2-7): KAGVTQTPRYLIKTRGQQVTLSCSPISGHRSVSWYQQTPGQGLQFLFEYFSETQRNKGNFPGRFSGRQFSNSRSEMNVSTLELGDSALYLCASSFGLASTYEQYFGPGTRLTVT.

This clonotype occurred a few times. As DNA, the CDR3 is TGTGCCTGGAGTGTAGGTTCTGGGGCCAACGTCCTGACTTTC. The encoded protein is CAWSVGSGANVLTF. The chain couples TRBV30 to TRBJ2-6, with D hard to call. With 0 bases removed from V and 1 base from J, the gap between germline ends came to 4 bases. Looked up from germline, CDR1 is GTSNPN and CDR2 is SVGIG (reference sequence). The CDR3 runs to 14 residues.

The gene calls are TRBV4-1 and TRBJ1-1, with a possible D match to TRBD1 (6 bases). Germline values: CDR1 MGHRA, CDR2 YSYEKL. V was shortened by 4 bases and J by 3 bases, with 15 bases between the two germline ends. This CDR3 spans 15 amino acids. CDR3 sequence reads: CASSPVTGLDTEAFF. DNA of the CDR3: TGCGCCAGCAGCCCGGTGACAGGCCTGGACACTGAAGCTTTCTTT.

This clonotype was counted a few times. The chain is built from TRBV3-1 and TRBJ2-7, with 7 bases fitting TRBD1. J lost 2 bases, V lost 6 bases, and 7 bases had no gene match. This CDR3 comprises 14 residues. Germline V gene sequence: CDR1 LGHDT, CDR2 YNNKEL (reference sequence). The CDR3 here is CASSRFRGPYEQYF. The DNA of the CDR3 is TGTGCCAGCAGTCGCTTTAGGGGGCCCTACGAGCAGTACTTC.

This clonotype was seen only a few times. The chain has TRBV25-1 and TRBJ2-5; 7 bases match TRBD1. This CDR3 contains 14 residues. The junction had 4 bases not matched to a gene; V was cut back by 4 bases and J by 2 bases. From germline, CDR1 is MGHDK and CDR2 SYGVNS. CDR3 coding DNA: TGTGCCAGCAGTGGAGACAGGGAACAAGAGACCCAGTACTTC. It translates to CASSGDREQETQYF.

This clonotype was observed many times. As DNA, the CDR3 is TGCGCCAGCAGCTTCCCCCCCGGGACGCAAGGGGCAGATACGCAGTATTTT. As protein: CASSFPPGTQGADTQYF. The rearrangement links TRBV5-1 to TRBJ2-3, with D tentatively TRBD1 or TRBD2 (5 bases each). Germline V gives CDR1 SGHRS, CDR2 YFSETQ. This CDR3 spans 17 amino acids. With 2 bases removed from V and 4 bases from J, the gap between germline ends came to 20 bases.

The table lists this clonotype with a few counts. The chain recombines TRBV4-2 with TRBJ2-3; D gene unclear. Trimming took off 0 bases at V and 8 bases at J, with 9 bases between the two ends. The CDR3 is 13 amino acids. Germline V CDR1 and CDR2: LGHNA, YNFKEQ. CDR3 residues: CASSQEKGGTQYF. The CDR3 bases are TGTGCCAGCAGCCAAGAAAAGGGCGGTACGCAGTATTTT.

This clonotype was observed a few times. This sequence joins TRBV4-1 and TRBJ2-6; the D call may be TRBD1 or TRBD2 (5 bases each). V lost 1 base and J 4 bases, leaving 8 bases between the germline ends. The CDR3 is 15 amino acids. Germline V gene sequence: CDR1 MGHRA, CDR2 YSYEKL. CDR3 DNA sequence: TGCGCCAGCAGCCAAGGAGGGGTCGGGGCCAACGTCCTGACTTTC. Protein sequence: CASSQGGVGANVLTF.

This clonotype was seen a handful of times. The CDR3 protein is CASSLRTSALGETQYF. The CDR3 DNA follows: TGTGCCAGCAGCCTGAGGACTAGCGCCCTGGGGGAGACCCAGTACTTC. The V gene is TRBV7-9, the J gene TRBJ2-5; TRBD2 aligns across 9 bases. With V trimmed by 5 bases and J by 5 bases, 12 bases remained unmatched. This CDR3 comprises 16 residues. The V gene's germline CDR1 is SEHNR and CDR2 FQNEAQ (reference sequence).

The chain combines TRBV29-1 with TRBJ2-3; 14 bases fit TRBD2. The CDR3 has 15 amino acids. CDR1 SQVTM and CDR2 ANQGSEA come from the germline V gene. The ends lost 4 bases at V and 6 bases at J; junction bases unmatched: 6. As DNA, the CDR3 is TGCAGCGTTGTGGGACTAGCGGGGGTCAGGGATACGCAGTATTTT. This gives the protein CSVVGLAGVRDTQYF.

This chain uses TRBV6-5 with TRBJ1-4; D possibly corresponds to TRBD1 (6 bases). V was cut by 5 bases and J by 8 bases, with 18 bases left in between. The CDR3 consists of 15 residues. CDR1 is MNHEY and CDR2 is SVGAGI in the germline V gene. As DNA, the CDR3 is TGTGCCAGCAGTGGGGGCGGCGGGATTGACGAAAAACTGTTTTTT. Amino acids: CASSGGGGIDEKLFF.

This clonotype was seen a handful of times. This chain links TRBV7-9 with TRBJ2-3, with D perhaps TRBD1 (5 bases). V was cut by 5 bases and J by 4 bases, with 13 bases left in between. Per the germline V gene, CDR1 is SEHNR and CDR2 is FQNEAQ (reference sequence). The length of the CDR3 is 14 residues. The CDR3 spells CASSMSGRADTQYF. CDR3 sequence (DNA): TGTGCCAGCAGCATGTCGGGCAGGGCAGATACGCAGTATTTT.

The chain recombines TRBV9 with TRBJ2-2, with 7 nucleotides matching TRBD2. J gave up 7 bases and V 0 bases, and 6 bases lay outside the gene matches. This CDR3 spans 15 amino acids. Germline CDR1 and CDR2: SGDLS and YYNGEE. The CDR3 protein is CASSVGGSPGGELFF. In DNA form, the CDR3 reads TGTGCCAGCAGCGTAGGCGGGAGTCCCGGCGGGGAGCTGTTTTTT.

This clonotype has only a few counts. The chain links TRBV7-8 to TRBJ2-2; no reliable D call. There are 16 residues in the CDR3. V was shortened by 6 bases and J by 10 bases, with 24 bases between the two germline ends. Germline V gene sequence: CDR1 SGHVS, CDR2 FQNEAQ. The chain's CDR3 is CASRLSQAYENVELFF. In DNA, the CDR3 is TGTGCCAGCAGACTAAGTCAGGCGTACGAGAATGTGGAGCTGTTTTTT.

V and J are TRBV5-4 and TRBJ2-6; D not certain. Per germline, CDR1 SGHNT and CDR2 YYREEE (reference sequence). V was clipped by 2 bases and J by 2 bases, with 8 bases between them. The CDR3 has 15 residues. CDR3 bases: TGTGCCAGCAGCTTCGTAGGGCCTGGGGCCAACGTCCTGACTTTC. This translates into CASSFVGPGANVLTF.

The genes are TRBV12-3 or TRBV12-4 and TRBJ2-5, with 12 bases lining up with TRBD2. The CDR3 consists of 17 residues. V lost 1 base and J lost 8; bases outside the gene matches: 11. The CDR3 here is CASSLDSLAGGAKTQYF. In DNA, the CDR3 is TGTGCCAGCAGTTTAGATTCCCTAGCGGGGGGGGCTAAAACCCAGTACTTC.

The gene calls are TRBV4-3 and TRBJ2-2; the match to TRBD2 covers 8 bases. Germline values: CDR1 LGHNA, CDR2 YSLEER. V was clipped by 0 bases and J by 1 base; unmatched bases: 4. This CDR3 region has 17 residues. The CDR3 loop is CASSQDWRGVNTGELFF. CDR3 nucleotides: TGCGCCAGCAGCCAAGACTGGCGGGGGGTGAACACCGGGGAGCTGTTTTTT.

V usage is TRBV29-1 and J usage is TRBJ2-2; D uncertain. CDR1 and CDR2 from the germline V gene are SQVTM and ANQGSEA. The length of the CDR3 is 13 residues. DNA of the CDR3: TGCACCATCGGCGGAGAGAACACCGGGGAGCTGTTTTTT. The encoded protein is CTIGGENTGELFF.

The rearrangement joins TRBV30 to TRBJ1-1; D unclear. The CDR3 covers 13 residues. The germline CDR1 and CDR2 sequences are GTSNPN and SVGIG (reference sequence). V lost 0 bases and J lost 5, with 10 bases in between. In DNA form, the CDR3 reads TGTGCCTGGAGTGTTGGGGATCCAACTGAAGCTTTCTTT. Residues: CAWSVGDPTEAFF.

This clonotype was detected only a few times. The DNA of the CDR3 is TGTGCCACCAGTGACCGGTACGGGTCCTACGAGCAGTACGTC. This gives the protein CATSDRYGSYEQYV. The gene calls are TRBV24-1 and TRBJ2-7; D gene ambiguous. Trimming stripped 4 bases from V and 1 base from J, with 10 bases between. Germline V gives CDR1 KGHDR, CDR2 SFDVKD. The CDR3 is 14 residues long.

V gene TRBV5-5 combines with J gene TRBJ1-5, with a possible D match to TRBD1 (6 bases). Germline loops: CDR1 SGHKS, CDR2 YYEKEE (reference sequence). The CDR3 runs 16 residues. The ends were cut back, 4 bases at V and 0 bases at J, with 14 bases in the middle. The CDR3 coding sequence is TGTGCCAGCAGCGCCGGGACAAGTTATAGCAATCAGCCCCAGCATTTT. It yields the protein CASSAGTSYSNQPQHF.

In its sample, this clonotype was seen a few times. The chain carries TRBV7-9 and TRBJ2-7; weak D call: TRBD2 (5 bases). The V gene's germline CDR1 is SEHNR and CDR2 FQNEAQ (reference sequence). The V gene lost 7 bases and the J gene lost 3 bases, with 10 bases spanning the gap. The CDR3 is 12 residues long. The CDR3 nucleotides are TGTGCCAGCAATTACGGGGTCTACGAGCAGTACTTC. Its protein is CASNYGVYEQYF.

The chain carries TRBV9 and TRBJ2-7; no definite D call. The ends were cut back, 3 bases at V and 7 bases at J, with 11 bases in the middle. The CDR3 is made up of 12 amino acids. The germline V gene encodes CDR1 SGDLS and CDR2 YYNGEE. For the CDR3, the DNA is TGTGCCAGCAGCGCCGGCCTCGGGGAGCAGTACTTC. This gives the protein CASSAGLGEQYF.

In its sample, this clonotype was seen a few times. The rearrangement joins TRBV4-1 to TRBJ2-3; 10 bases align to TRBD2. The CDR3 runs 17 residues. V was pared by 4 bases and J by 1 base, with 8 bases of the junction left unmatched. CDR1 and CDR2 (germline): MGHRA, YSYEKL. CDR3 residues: CASSPNTLAGGTDTQYF. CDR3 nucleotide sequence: TGCGCCAGCAGCCCGAACACCCTAGCGGGGGGCACAGATACGCAGTATTTT.

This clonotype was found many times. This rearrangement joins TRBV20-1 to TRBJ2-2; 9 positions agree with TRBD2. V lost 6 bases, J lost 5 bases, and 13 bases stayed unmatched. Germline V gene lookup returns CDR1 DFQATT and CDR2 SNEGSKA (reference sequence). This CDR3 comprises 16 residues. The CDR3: CSAVPDSSGGTGELFF. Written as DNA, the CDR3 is TGCAGTGCAGTCCCTGATTCCAGCGGGGGGACCGGGGAGCTGTTTTTT.